This T cell receptor beta chain was observed in a study of T cells in Graves' hyperthyroidism and ophthalmopathy. The germline V gene has CDR1 SGHDN and CDR2 FVKESK. This CDR3 comprises 15 residues. Researchers defined stable Graves' hyperthyroidism as no ophthalmopathy progression within 18 months. The PBMCs had their origin in around 9.1 ml of fresh peripheral blood. Whole-study results and caveats: Most expanded thyroid clonotypes above 0.001 recurred in blood.

Authors of the study amplified TCR beta CDR3 regions from RNA transcripts. HTBI primers were used for first-round RT-PCR of the TCR CDR3. One entry per CDR3 protein results from TCRdb running MiXCR on the multiplex PCR reads. Of approximately 510,000 distinct CDR3 sequences detected, around 20% appear once; the ten largest clones hold approximately 25%. Ten or more counts support this clonotype. The antigen is unknown. The junction departs from germline at one end; a sequencing error may be responsible. The receptor was derived from a young man with Graves' hyperthyroidism. The rearrangement uses TRBV14 and TRBJ1-1; 7 bases fit TRBD1. What was sequenced was blood. The CDR3 coding sequence is TGTGCCAGCAGCCGGAAGGGACAGCAGAACACTGGAGCTTTCTTT. Translation gives CASSRKGQQNTGAFF.